This T cell receptor (beta chain) was identified in a study of cytomegalovirus exposure and HLA in healthy donors listed by TCRdb under 2017. Looking at the study overall: An earlier analysis of approximately 640 of the donors reported 250 to 350 Gb of sequence data and 120 million or so unique TCR beta sequences from roughly 180 million T cells. About 310 gigabases of sequencing data and roughly 90 million unique TCR sequences were included in an early release covering about 700 HLA-typed donors. Among the roughly 430 genotyped donors, more than 70% belonged to the genetic ancestry cluster associated with self-reported Caucasian donors. The aim of the study was to test whether cataloging public T cell receptors could identify signatures of past pathogen exposure. The T cell repertoires of 700 or so subjects were profiled by immunosequencing and related to cytomegalovirus serostatus. Besides the first cohort of more than 650 subjects, a separate validation cohort made up of roughly 120 different subjects was used. To predict cytomegalovirus infection status, the study combined high-throughput TCR immunosequencing, statistical association of individual TCRs with disease status, and machine learning. A later analysis re-examined previously published TCR beta repertoires from about 670 donors and added high-resolution HLA genotyping to investigate patterns of TCR occurrence. Rather than using new phenotypic data, the later analysis identified candidate immune exposures from TCR beta sequences and from how often those sequences occurred across donors. An earlier analysis of 587 of the donors used high-throughput TCR beta sequencing to judge whether each TCR beta V gene segment behaved as functional or pseudogenic. Alongside the repertoire data, information on donor age, sex, ethnicity and CMV serostatus was compiled. In a later genetic analysis, genome-wide SNP genotypes for about three fifths of the roughly 670 donors were used, and that subset was treated as a discovery cohort. All discovery cohort repertoires had been generated on a single sequencing platform. Both class I and class II loci were covered by HLA typing, at four-digit resolution. Typing coverage differed by locus: A, B, C, DRB1 and DQB1 were typed in roughly 620-640 donors, DQA1 in about 560, DPA1 in roughly 590, and DPB1 in roughly 450. Roughly 5 DR-DQ haplotypes were handled as single units for association and clustering, since linkage in the cohort was strong. Across about 370 genotyped donors of the cohort, an average of about 240,000 unique TCR beta nucleotide sequences per donor were sequenced, and roughly a sixth of those sequences were non-productive. What the research found in general, with its limitations: An association between a missense DCLRE1C variant and V-gene and J-gene trimming of TCR beta chains was found in a later genetic analysis and replicated in an independent cohort. The authors suggested that the approach could potentially be generalized to other disease states and immunological phenotypes. A cluster of highly shared sequence variants was judged likely to represent a technical artifact of the sequencing pipeline. A later analysis associated roughly 17,000 TCR beta sequences with specific HLA alleles at a false discovery rate of 0.05. The presence/absence analyses assumed that sequencing depth was roughly uniform across donors, and that assumption may not be true. Assigning TCR associations to individual alleles was difficult when HLA alleles, especially DR and DQ, strongly co-occurred. In an earlier analysis of roughly 500 of the donors, most TCR beta V segments appeared in productive rearrangements about 90% or about 30% of the time, broadly matching IMGT annotations. A later genetic analysis reported fewer N-insertions in productive TCRs among donors in an Asian-associated ancestry cluster than the approximately 670-donor mean. Linkage disequilibrium might explain the correlated functional status among segregating V segments, but an unknown experimental factor could not be excluded. In a later analysis, most CMV-associated TCR beta chains were found to appear HLA-restricted, with HLA associations seemingly driven largely by CMV exposure. A later analysis reported that several top co-occurrence clusters appeared linked to parvovirus B19, influenza, CMV and Epstein-Barr virus. In the study, approximately 150 TCR beta chains were listed as associated with cytomegalovirus. The classifier was reported to diagnose cytomegalovirus status with high specificity and sensitivity in both the original and validation cohorts. The cohort was sequenced for TCR beta chains only, and without alpha or paired-chain data the features that could be detected were limited. CMV serostatus was the only immune exposure information available for the cohort. A later analysis found that HLA-associated TCR beta chains were more clonally expanded and had lower generation probabilities than equally common non-associated chains. In a later analysis, TCR association rates were found to vary across HLA loci, with the most associated TCRs seen for DRB1 alleles and the fewest for HLA-C alleles. A further reported finding was that TCR beta sequences accurately predicted the HLA-A and HLA-B alleles for most subjects in the first cohort. A few of the identified cytomegalovirus-associated TCR beta chains were confirmed in vitro to be specific for cytomegalovirus antigens. Because the 87-base-pair reads could not distinguish some IMGT-functional V segments, including TRBV6-2 and TRBV6-3, those segments were excluded. Because counts were too low, approximately 18 rarely observed V segments, including chromosome 9 orphons, were excluded from the earlier analysis of several hundred of the donors. Because HLA typing was missing for some donors at each locus, association tests included only the typed subset. Most TCR sequences were observed very rarely across donors, whereas some public TCRs were present in many individuals.

The cohort consisted of 650 to 850 healthy bone marrow donors. At the time of sampling, every cohort member was nominally healthy, though immune exposures that went unrecorded were likely present. The donor tested CMV seronegative and was one of the 352 seronegative cohort members. Each donor provided a peripheral blood sample, and peripheral blood mononuclear cells were used for TCR beta sequencing. The Qiagen DNeasy Blood Extraction Kit was used to extract genomic DNA from the blood cell samples. Libraries were prepared through the immunoSEQ multiplex PCR assay. For the multiplex PCR, a mixture combining 60 forward primers for TCR Vbeta segments and 13 reverse primers for TCR Jbeta segments was used. The CDR3 region of rearranged TCR beta genes was amplified from genomic DNA with a multiplex PCR assay. The Illumina HiSeq System was used to sequence the amplified TCR beta libraries as 87-base-pair reads. As for the authors' bioinformatics: A later analysis tallied around 80 million unique TCR beta chains across the 666 repertoires, and about 12 million of those chains were shared by two or more donors. A nearest-neighbor algorithm error-corrected the raw reads and collapsed the reads into unique sequences, merging closely related sequences to remove PCR and sequencing errors. Alignment of CDR3 sequences to IMGT reference sequences was used to assign V, D and J gene segments. For a sequence to be retained, at least a six-nucleotide match to both a V gene segment and a J gene segment was required. Rearrangements were called productive when the CDR3 lacked stop codons and stayed in frame with V and J; all others were non-productive. Following IMGT convention, CDR3 was defined as the stretch from the second conserved V-encoded cysteine up to the conserved J-encoded phenylalanine. Sequences without an unambiguous match to a single V gene segment were excluded from the earlier analysis of several hundred of the donors. In an earlier analysis of about 590 of the donors, a V segment was called functional when productive rearrangements were above 56.7%, and segregating when the standard deviation between donors exceeded 5%. To diagnose cytomegalovirus status from the catalog of TCR beta chain sequences, a statistical classification framework was built. A later analysis assigned V and J genes by comparing TCR nucleotide sequences with IMGT/GENE-DB human TR gene sequences. A later analysis assigned CDR3 sequences and most-parsimonious VDJ recombination scenarios with the TCRdist pipeline. A later analysis defined each TCR beta chain by its CDR3 amino acid sequence plus V-gene family, and excluded reads lacking a unique V-gene family. A later analysis removed over 500 highly shared, low-generation-probability nucleotide sequences to deal with suspected cross-contamination and a sequencing artifact. A later analysis calculated a clonal expansion index for each public chain from normalized within-repertoire ranks of inferred template counts. In a later analysis, generation probabilities were computed with a VDJ recombination model fitted to out-of-frame rearrangements, and the resulting probabilities were checked against IGoR. In a later analysis, TCR-TCR, TCR-HLA and TCR-CMV co-occurrence was scored with hypergeometric tests, and a repertoire-size bias correction was applied to TCR pairs. A later analysis estimated false discovery rates by permuting HLA or CMV assignments 20 times. A later analysis grouped co-occurring TCRs with DBSCAN, adding TCRdist sequence similarity when clustering within HLA-allele-positive subsets. Repertoires with fewer than 30,000 or more than 120,000 public chains, plus five repertoires with anomalous nucleotide sharing, were excluded from co-occurrence clustering. The immuneACCESS repertoire file appears here via TCRdb, limited to in-frame rearrangements. These files lack a portion of the clones; in checked studies, under half of the deficit traces to unresolved V genes, and the cause of the others is not known. For V, J and clone size, that table is used; D and trimming come from the DNA. This sample's table lists roughly 78,000 clones. The top ten hold roughly 0.8% of the sample.

Including the terminal cysteine and phenylalanine, the CDR3 comprises 15 residues. The kept DNA is CDR3 alone, 45 bases in frame from the first base. V gives up 4 bases and J gives up 4 bases, and the segment between their germline ends measures 13 bases. Based on the germline V gene (reference sequence), the CDR1 and CDR2 sequences are SEHNR and FQNEAQ. Turning to this clone: The clone's antigen remains unknown.

This TCR was sampled from a boy under 18 in good health and CMV-seronegative. The material sequenced was PBMCs. The rearranged segments are TRBV7-9 and TRBJ2-2; no confident D gene assignment can be made. The CDR3 here reads CASSSSYPGTGELFF. The sequenced DNA is TGTGCCAGCAGCTCGTCTTATCCGGGCACCGGGGAGCTGTTTTTT.